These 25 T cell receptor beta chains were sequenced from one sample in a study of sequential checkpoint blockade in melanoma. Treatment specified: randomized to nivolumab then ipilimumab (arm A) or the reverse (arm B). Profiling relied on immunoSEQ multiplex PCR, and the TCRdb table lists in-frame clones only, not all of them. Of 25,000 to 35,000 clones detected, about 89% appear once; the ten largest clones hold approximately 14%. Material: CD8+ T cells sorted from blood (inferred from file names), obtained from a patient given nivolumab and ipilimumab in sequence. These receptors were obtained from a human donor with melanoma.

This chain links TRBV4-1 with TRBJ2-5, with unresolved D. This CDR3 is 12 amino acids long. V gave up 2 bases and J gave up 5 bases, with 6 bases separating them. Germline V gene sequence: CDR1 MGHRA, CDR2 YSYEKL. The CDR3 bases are TGCGCCAGCAGCCAAAATGCGGAGACCCAGTACTTC. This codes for CASSQNAETQYF.

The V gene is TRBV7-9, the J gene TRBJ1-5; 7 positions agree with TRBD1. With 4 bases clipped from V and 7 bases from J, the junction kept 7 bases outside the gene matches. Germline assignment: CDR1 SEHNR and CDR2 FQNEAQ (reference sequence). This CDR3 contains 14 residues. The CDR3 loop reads CASSSEGAGQPQHF. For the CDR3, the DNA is TGTGCCAGCAGCTCCGAGGGGGCCGGGCAGCCCCAGCATTTT.

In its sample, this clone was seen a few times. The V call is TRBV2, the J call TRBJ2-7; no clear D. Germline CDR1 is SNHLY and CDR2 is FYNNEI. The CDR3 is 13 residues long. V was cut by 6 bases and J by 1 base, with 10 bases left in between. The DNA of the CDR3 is TGTGCCAGCAGGGGTCTACAGTCCTACGAGCAGTACGTC. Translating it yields CASRGLQSYEQYV.

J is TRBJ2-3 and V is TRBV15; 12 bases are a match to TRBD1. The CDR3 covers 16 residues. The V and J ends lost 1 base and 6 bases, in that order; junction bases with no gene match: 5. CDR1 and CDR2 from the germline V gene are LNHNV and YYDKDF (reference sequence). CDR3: CATSRVPGQGADTQYF. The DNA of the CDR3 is TGTGCCACCAGCAGAGTCCCGGGACAGGGGGCGGATACGCAGTATTTT.

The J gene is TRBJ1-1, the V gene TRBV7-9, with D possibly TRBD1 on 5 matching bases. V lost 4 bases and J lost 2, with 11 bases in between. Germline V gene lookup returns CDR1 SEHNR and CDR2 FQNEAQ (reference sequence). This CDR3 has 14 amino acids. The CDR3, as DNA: TGTGCCAGCAGCTCAAGAGGGACTAACACTGAAGCTTTCTTT. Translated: CASSSRGTNTEAFF.

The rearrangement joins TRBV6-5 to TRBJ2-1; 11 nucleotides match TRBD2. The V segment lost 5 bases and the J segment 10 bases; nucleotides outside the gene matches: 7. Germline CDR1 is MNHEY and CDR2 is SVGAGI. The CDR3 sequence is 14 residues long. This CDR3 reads CASSPFSSGGEQFF. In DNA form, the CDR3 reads TGTGCCAGCAGTCCCTTCTCTAGCGGGGGGGAGCAGTTCTTC.

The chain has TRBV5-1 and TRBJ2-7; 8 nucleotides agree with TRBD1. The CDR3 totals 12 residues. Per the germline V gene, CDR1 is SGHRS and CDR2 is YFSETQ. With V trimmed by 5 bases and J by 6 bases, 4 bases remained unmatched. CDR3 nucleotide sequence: TGCGCCAGCAGTACTGACAGGGGCGAGCAGTACGTC. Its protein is CASSTDRGEQYV.

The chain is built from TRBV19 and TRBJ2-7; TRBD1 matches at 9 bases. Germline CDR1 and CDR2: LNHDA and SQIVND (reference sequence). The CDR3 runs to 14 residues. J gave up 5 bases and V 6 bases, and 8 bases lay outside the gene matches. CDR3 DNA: TGTGCCAGTAGAGACAGGGGGTTCTGGCACGAGCAGTACGTC. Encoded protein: CASRDRGFWHEQYV.

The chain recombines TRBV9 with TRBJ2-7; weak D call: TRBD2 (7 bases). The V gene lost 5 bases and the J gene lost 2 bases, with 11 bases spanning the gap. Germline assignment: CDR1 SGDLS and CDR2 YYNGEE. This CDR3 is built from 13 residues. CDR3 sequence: CASSGGGPYEQYF. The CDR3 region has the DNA TGTGCCAGCAGTGGGGGGGGCCCCTACGAGCAGTACTTC.

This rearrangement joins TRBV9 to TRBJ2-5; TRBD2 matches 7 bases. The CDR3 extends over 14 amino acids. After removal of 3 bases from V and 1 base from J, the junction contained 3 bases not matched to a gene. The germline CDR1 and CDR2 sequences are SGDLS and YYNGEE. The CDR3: CASSGGGSQETQYF. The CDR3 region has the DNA TGTGCCAGCAGCGGGGGGGGATCCCAAGAGACCCAGTACTTC.

This chain's CDR3 is CASSGGGRGRGDGYTF. CDR3 coding DNA: TGTGCCAGCAGCGGGGGGGGTCGGGGTAGAGGGGACGGCTACACCTTC. The chain combines TRBV9 with TRBJ1-2, with D possibly matching TRBD1 (5 bases). V lost 3 bases to trimming and J lost 8 bases, with 23 bases between them. CDR3 length equals 16 residues. Germline V lookup: CDR1 SGDLS, CDR2 YYNGEE.

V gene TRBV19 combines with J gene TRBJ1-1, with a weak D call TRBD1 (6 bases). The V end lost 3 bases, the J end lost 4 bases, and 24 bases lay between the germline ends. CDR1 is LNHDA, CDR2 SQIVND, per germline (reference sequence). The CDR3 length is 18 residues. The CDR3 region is CASSIPYPGRGMSTEAFF. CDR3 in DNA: TGTGCCAGTAGTATCCCGTACCCGGGCAGGGGTATGAGCACTGAAGCTTTCTTT.

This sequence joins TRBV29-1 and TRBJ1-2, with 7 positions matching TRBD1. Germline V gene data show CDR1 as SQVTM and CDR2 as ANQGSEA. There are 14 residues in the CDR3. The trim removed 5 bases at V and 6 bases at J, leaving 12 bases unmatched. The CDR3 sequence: CSVNQGGQAHGYTF. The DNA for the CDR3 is TGCAGCGTTAATCAAGGTGGACAGGCCCATGGCTACACCTTC.

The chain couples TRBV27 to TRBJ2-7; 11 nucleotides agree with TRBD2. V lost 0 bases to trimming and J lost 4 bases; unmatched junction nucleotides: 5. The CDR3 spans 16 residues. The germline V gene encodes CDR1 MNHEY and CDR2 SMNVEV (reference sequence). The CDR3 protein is CASSLSTSGSIYEQYF. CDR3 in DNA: TGTGCCAGCAGTTTATCCACTAGCGGGAGTATATACGAGCAGTACTTC.

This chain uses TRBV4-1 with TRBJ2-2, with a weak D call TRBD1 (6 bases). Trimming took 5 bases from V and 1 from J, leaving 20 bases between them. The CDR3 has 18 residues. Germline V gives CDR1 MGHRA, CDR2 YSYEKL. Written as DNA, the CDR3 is TGCGCCAGCAGCTCGAGTGGTCAGGGGCAGTTGAACACCGGGGAGCTGTTTTTT. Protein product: CASSSSGQGQLNTGELFF.

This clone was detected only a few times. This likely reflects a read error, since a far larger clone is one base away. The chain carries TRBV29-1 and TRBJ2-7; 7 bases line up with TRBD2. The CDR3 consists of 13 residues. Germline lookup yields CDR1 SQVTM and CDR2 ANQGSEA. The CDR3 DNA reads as TGCAGCGTGGAGGGAGGGAGCTCCTACGTGCAGTACTTC. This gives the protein CSVEGGSSYVQYF.

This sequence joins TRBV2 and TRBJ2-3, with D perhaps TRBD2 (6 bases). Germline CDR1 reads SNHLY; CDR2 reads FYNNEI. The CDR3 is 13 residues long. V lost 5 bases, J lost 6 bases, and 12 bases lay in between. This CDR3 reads CASSSTSPDTQYF. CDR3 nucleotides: TGTGCCAGCAGTTCTACTAGCCCCGATACGCAGTATTTT.

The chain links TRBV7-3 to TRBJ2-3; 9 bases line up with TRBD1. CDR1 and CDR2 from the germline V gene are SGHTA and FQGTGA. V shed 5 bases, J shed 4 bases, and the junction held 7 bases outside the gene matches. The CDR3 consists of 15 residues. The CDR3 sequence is CASSPGQGKADTQYF. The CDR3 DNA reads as TGTGCCAGCAGCCCCGGACAGGGGAAGGCAGATACGCAGTATTTT.

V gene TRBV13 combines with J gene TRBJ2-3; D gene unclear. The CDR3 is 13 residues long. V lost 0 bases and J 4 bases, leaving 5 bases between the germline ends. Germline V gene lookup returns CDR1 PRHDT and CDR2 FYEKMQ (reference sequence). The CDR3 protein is CASSLGRADTQYF. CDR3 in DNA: TGTGCCAGCAGCTTAGGCCGGGCAGATACGCAGTATTTT. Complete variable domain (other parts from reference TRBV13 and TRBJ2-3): AAGVIQSPRHLIKEKRETATLKCYPIPRHDTVYWYQQGPGQDPQFLISFYEKMQSDKGSIPDRFSAQQFSDYHSELNMSSLELGDSALYFCASSLGRADTQYFGPGTRLTVL.

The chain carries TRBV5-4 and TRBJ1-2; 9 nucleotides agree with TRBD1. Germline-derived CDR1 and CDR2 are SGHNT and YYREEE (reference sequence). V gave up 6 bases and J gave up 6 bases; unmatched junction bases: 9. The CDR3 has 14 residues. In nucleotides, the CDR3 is TGTGCCAGCACCGAGGTACAGGGGGCTGATGGCTACACCTTC. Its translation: CASTEVQGADGYTF.

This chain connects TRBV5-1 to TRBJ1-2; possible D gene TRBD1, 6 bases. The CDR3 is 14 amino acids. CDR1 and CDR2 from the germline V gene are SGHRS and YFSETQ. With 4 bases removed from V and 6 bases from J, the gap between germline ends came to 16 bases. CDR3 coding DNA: TGCGCCAGCAGCCTCCTTGGGGGGGCGGATGGCTACACCTTC. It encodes CASSLLGGADGYTF.

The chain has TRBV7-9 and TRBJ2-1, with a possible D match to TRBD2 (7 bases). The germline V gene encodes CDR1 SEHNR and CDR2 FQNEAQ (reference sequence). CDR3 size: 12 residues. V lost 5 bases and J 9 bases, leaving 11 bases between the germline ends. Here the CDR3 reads CASSKGGGEQFF. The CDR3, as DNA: TGTGCCAGCAGCAAAGGGGGGGGTGAGCAGTTCTTC.

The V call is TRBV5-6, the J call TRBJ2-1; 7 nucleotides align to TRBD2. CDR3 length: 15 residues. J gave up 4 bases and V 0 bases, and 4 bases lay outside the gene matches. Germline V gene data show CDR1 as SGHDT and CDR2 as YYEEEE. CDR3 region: CASSLDGGGYNEQFF. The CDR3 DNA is TGTGCCAGCAGCTTGGATGGGGGAGGGTACAATGAGCAGTTCTTC.

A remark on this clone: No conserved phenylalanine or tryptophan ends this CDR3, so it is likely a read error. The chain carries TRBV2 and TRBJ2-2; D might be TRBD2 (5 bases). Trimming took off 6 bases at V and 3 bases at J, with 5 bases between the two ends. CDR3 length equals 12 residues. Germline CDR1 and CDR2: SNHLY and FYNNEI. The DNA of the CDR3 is TGTGCCAGCAGGGGAGACACCGGGGAGCTGTTTTCT. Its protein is CASRGDTGELFS.

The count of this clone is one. CDR3 sequence (DNA): TGTGCCAGCAGACCGACTAGCGGGGGAAACATTCAGTACTTC. Translation: CASRPTSGGNIQYF. This sequence joins TRBV6-6 and TRBJ2-4, with 12 nucleotides matching TRBD2. This CDR3 is 14 amino acids long. V dropped 6 bases and J dropped 6; count of bases not matched to a gene: 3. Germline V gives CDR1 MNHNY, CDR2 SVGAGI (reference sequence).